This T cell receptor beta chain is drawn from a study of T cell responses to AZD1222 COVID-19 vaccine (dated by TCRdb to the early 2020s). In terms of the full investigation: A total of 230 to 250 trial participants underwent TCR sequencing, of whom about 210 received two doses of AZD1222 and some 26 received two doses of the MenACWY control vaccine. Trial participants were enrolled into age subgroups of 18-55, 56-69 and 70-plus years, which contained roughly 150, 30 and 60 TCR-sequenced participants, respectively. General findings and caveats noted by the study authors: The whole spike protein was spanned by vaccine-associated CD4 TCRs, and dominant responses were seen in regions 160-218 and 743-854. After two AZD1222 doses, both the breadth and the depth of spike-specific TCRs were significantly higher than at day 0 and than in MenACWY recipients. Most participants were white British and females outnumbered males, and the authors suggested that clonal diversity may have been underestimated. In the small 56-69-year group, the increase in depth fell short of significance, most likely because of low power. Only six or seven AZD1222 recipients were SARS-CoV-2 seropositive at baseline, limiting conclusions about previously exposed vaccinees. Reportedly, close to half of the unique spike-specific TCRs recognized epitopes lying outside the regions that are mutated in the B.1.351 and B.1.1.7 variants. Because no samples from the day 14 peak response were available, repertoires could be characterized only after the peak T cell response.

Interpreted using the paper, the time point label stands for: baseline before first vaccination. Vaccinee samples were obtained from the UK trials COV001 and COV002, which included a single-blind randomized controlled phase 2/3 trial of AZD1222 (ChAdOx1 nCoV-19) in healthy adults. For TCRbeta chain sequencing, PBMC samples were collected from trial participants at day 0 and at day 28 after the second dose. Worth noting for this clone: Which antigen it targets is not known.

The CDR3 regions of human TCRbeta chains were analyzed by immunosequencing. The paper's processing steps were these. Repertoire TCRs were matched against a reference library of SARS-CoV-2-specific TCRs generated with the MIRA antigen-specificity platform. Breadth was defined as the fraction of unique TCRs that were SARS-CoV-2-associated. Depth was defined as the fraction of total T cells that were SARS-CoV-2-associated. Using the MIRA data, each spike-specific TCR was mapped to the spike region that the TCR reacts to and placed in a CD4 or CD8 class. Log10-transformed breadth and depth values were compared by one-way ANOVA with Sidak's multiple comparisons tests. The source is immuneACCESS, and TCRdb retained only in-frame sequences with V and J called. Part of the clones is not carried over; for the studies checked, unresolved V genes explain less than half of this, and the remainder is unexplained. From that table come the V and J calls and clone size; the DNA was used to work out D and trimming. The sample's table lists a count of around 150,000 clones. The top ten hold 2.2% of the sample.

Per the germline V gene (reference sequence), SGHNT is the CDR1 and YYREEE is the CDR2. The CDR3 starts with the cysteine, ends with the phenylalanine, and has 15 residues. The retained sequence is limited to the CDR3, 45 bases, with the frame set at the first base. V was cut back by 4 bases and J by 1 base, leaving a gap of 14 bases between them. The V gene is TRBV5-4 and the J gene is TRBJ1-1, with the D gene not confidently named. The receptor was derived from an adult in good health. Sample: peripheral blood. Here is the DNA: TGTGCCAGCAGCCAACGGCTTCCAGCGAACACTGAAGCTTTCTTT. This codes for CASSQRLPANTEAFF.